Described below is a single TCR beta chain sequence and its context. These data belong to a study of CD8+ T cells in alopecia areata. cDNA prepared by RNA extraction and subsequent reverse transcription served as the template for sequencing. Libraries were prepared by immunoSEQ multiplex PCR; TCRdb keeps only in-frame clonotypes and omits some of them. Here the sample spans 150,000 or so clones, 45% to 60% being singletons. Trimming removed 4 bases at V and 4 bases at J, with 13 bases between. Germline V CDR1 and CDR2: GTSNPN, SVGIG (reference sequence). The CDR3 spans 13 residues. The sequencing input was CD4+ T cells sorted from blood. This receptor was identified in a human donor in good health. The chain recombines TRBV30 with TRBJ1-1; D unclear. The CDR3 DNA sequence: TGTGCCTGGACCTGGGTGGGAGGCACTGAAGCTTTCTTT. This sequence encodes CAWTWVGGTEAFF. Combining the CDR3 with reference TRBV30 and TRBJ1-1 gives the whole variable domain SQTIHQWPATLVQPVGSPLSLECTVEGTSNPNLYWYRQAAGRGLQLLFYSVGIGQISSEVPQNLSASRPQDRQFILSSKKLLLSDSGFYLCAWTWVGGTEAFFGQGTRLTVV.